Below, 24 T cell receptor beta chains from the same sample are listed, as sequenced in a study of blood T cell repertoires in COVID-19. TCRdb's copy holds only in-frame clones and misses some; the assay was immunoSEQ multiplex PCR. Found here are a few hundred thousand clones, 75% to 90% of them singletons; the top ten hold over 1%. Input material: PBMCs or T cells enriched from blood (not recorded which). The receptor source for this set is a man younger than 40 who had recovered from COVID-19.

V usage is TRBV5-1 and J usage is TRBJ2-3; 10 nucleotides line up with TRBD2. The germline V gene has CDR1 SGHRS and CDR2 YFSETQ. CDR3 length: 16 residues. Unmatched junction bases numbered 4, after V lost 0 bases and J lost 3 bases. Written as DNA, the CDR3 is TGCGCCAGCAGCTTGGGCGGGACTAGCGCAACAGATACGCAGTATTTT. Amino acid sequence: CASSLGGTSATDTQYF.

This chain joins TRBV29-1 and TRBJ2-5; 11 positions match TRBD2. With V trimmed by 3 bases and J by 4 bases, 1 base remained unmatched. The CDR3 length is 13 residues. Looked up from germline, CDR1 is SQVTM and CDR2 is ANQGSEA. CDR3 coding DNA: TGCAGCGTTGATACTAGCGGGGGAGAGACCCAGTACTTC. Translation gives CSVDTSGGETQYF.

This sequence joins TRBV18 and TRBJ2-3; 11 bases match TRBD1. The CDR3 extends over 15 amino acids. CDR1 and CDR2 from the germline V gene are KGHSH and LQKENI. The V segment lost 3 bases and the J segment 5 bases; nucleotides outside the gene matches: 4. The CDR3 DNA is TGTGCCAGCTCACCCGGGACAGGGGGTAAAGATACGCAGTATTTT. Protein sequence: CASSPGTGGKDTQYF.

This clone was detected a few times. The chain combines TRBV5-6 with TRBJ2-7; D is undetermined. V gave up 2 bases and J gave up 2 bases, with 11 bases separating them. Looked up from germline, CDR1 is SGHDT and CDR2 is YYEEEE. The CDR3 runs 14 residues. The CDR3: CASSLGGDTYEQYF. CDR3 nucleotide sequence: TGTGCCAGCAGCTTAGGCGGTGATACCTACGAGCAGTACTTC.

A remark on this clone: With a much larger clone just one base away, this may be a read error. The V call is TRBV12-3 or TRBV12-4, the J call TRBJ1-1; 7 bases match TRBD1. The CDR3 is made up of 13 amino acids. The junction had 0 bases not matched to a gene; V was cut back by 4 bases and J by 1 base. The CDR3 sequence is CASSYRGNTEAFF. The CDR3 coding sequence is TGTGCCAGCAGTTACAGGGGGAACACTGAAGCTTTCTTT.

This clone appeared a single time. The V call is TRBV29-1, the J call TRBJ1-1; tentative D call: TRBD1 (5 bases). This CDR3 comprises 15 residues. The V gene's germline CDR1 is SQVTM and CDR2 ANQGSEA. The V end was cut by 6 bases, the J end by 0 bases, with 17 bases between. CDR3 in DNA: TGCAGCGTGAAGAGAAGGGGTGACATGAACACTGAAGCTTTCTTT. Protein sequence: CSVKRRGDMNTEAFF.

V and J are TRBV2 and TRBJ2-3; TRBD2 is a possible D gene (6 bases). This CDR3 comprises 13 residues. V was pared by 5 bases and J by 8 bases, with 14 bases between. Per germline, CDR1 SNHLY and CDR2 FYNNEI. As DNA, the CDR3 is TGTGCCAGCAGTAACGGGAGTCCCGGTACGCAGTATTTT. The encoded protein is CASSNGSPGTQYF.

This clone appeared once. This chain connects TRBV18 to TRBJ1-3, with D possibly matching TRBD1 (6 bases). V lost 4 bases to trimming and J lost 5 bases, with 9 bases between them. The CDR3 loop spans 13 amino acids. Per germline, CDR1 KGHSH and CDR2 LQKENI. The CDR3 loop is CASSRGQRNTIYF. The DNA for the CDR3 is TGTGCCAGCTCACGCGGACAGCGAAACACCATATATTTT. Full variable domain (rest looked up from reference TRBV18 and TRBJ1-3): NAGVMQNPRHLVRRRGQEARLRCSPMKGHSHVYWYRQLPEEGLKFMVYLQKENIIDESGMPKERFSAEFPKEGPSILRIQQVVRGDSAAYFCASSRGQRNTIYFGEGSWLTVV.

The chain links TRBV14 to TRBJ1-3; D uncertain. Deletions cut 1 base from V and 4 bases from J, with 11 bases between. The germline V gene encodes CDR1 SGHDN and CDR2 FVKESK. This CDR3 region has 15 residues. This CDR3 is CASSQVSSGGNTIYF. Written as DNA, the CDR3 is TGTGCCAGCAGCCAAGTGTCTTCGGGAGGAAACACCATATATTTT.

V gene TRBV29-1 combines with J gene TRBJ2-1; TRBD2 matches at 8 bases. The V gene's germline CDR1 is SQVTM and CDR2 ANQGSEA. V lost 2 bases, J lost 8 bases, and 17 bases stayed unmatched. The CDR3 sequence is 17 residues long. The CDR3 loop is CSVERKGDSGSRDEQFF. DNA of the CDR3: TGCAGCGTTGAAAGAAAGGGAGACAGCGGGAGTAGGGATGAGCAGTTCTTC.

CDR3 in DNA: TGCAGCGTCAGTCCAGGGTTCGCTGGGACTGAAGCTTTCTTT. Protein: CSVSPGFAGTEAFF. V usage is TRBV29-1 and J usage is TRBJ1-1; D possibly corresponds to TRBD1 (5 bases). The CDR3 is 14 residues long. V lost 6 bases to trimming and J lost 5 bases, with 19 bases between them. Germline V lookup: CDR1 SQVTM, CDR2 ANQGSEA. The whole variable domain, filled in from reference TRBV29-1 and TRBJ1-1, reads SAVISQKPSRDICQRGTSLTIQCQVDSQVTMMFWYRQQPGQSLTLIATANQGSEATYESGFVIDKFPISRPNLTFSTLTVSNMSPEDSSIYLCSVSPGFAGTEAFFGQGTRLTVV.

DNA of the CDR3: TGTGCCAGCAGCCCAGGGACTAGCGTAACCTACGAGCAGTACTTC. It yields the protein CASSPGTSVTYEQYF. The V call is TRBV7-9, the J call TRBJ2-7; 10 bases map to TRBD2. With 5 bases clipped from V and 2 bases from J, the junction kept 6 bases outside the gene matches. This CDR3 is built from 15 residues. Germline lookup yields CDR1 SEHNR and CDR2 FQNEAQ (reference sequence).

The chain has TRBV30 and TRBJ2-1; TRBD2 aligns across 12 bases. Germline CDR1 is GTSNPN and CDR2 is SVGIG (reference sequence). Losses at the gene ends were 6 bases for V and 3 bases for J; bases not matched to a gene: 12. The CDR3 runs to 17 residues. For the CDR3, the DNA is TGTGCCTGCTCCCTAGCGGGGGGGAGTAACCTCTACAATGAGCAGTTCTTC. Protein sequence: CACSLAGGSNLYNEQFF. The entire variable domain, with the rest obtained from reference TRBV30 and TRBJ2-1, is as follows: SQTIHQWPATLVQPVGSPLSLECTVEGTSNPNLYWYRQAAGRGLQLLFYSVGIGQISSEVPQNLSASRPQDRQFILSSKKLLLSDSGFYLCACSLAGGSNLYNEQFFGPGTRLTVL.

V gene TRBV24-1 combines with J gene TRBJ2-5; D unclear. Per germline, CDR1 KGHDR and CDR2 SFDVKD. The CDR3 has 14 amino acids. The V gene lost 3 bases and the J gene lost 5 bases, with 12 bases spanning the gap. CDR3 protein: CATSDPRVSETQYF. CDR3 DNA: TGTGCCACCAGTGATCCACGGGTCAGCGAGACCCAGTACTTC.

The J gene is TRBJ2-3, the V gene TRBV29-1, with 10 nucleotides matching TRBD2. V lost 7 bases and J lost 4; bases outside the gene matches: 2. Per the germline V gene, CDR1 is SQVTM and CDR2 is ANQGSEA. The CDR3 runs 12 residues. CDR3 bases: TGCAGCGCCCTAGCGGGAGCAGATACGCAGTATTTT. This encodes CSALAGADTQYF.

V and J are TRBV15 and TRBJ2-1; a possible D gene is TRBD2 (7 bases). Trimming removed 3 bases at V and 4 bases at J, with 16 bases between. CDR1 is LNHNV and CDR2 is YYDKDF in the germline V gene (reference sequence). This CDR3 region has 16 residues. The CDR3 loop is CATSRGGGSLYNEQFF. In DNA form, the CDR3 reads TGTGCCACCAGCAGGGGGGGCGGGAGTTTGTACAATGAGCAGTTCTTC.

The chain carries TRBV11-3 and TRBJ2-2, with 7 bases fitting TRBD2. Germline CDR1 reads SGHNT; CDR2 reads YENEEA. Unmatched junction bases numbered 6, after V lost 5 bases and J lost 6 bases. This CDR3 comprises 14 residues. CDR3 in DNA: TGTGCCAGCAGCCCAAGACTAGCCTCCGGGGAGCTGTTTTTT. Translating gives CASSPRLASGELFF.

The chain uses TRBV5-1 and TRBJ2-7, with 9 bases matching TRBD1. CDR3 length: 17 amino acids. With 0 bases clipped from V and 7 bases from J, the junction kept 14 bases outside the gene matches. Germline V lookup: CDR1 SGHRS, CDR2 YFSETQ. CDR3 loop: CASSLVHSGQGKWEQYF. The CDR3 DNA sequence: TGCGCCAGCAGCTTGGTTCATTCGGGACAGGGAAAGTGGGAGCAGTACTTC.

The chain is built from TRBV3-1 (or the pseudogene TRBV3-2) and TRBJ2-2; TRBD2 matches at 13 bases. With V trimmed by 3 bases and J by 7 bases, 14 bases remained unmatched. The CDR3 totals 19 residues. CDR1 is LGHDT, CDR2 YNNKEL, per germline (reference sequence). In DNA, the CDR3 is TGTGCCAGCAGCCATCTAGACCCAGGACTAGCGGGAGTGGACGGGGAGCTGTTTTTT. It specifies CASSHLDPGLAGVDGELFF.

This chain uses TRBV9 with TRBJ2-7, with 11 bases aligning to TRBD1. Germline V gene lookup returns CDR1 SGDLS and CDR2 YYNGEE. The V segment lost 4 bases and the J segment 1 base; nucleotides outside the gene matches: 4. The CDR3 has 15 amino acids. CDR3 residues: CASSPGTGGSYEQYF. DNA for the CDR3: TGTGCCAGCAGCCCTGGGACAGGGGGTTCCTACGAGCAGTACTTC.

This clone was seen many times. DNA for the CDR3: TGTGCCAGCAGCCAAGTTTCTAGCCAGTCAAGCTCCTACAATGAGCAGTTCTTC. It specifies CASSQVSSQSSSYNEQFF. This chain connects TRBV4-2 to TRBJ2-1; weak D call: TRBD2 (5 bases). V gave up 1 base and J gave up 0 bases, with 16 bases separating them. The CDR3 covers 18 residues. Germline values: CDR1 LGHNA, CDR2 YNFKEQ.

The genes are TRBV4-1 and TRBJ1-2; 7 positions agree with TRBD1. J gave up 0 bases and V 3 bases, and 7 bases lay outside the gene matches. CDR1 is MGHRA and CDR2 is YSYEKL in the germline V gene. This CDR3 spans 16 amino acids. The CDR3 DNA sequence: TGCGCCAGCAGCCATCCCGGACAGGCTACTAACTATGGCTACACCTTC. This gives the protein CASSHPGQATNYGYTF.

The V gene is TRBV9, the J gene TRBJ1-4; 9 nucleotides line up with TRBD1. V gave up 3 bases and J gave up 8 bases; unmatched junction bases: 5. The CDR3 runs 14 residues. CDR1 and CDR2 from the germline V gene are SGDLS and YYNGEE. The CDR3 here is CASSAGTGSEKLFF. For the CDR3, the DNA is TGTGCCAGCAGCGCCGGGACAGGGAGCGAAAAACTGTTTTTT. The full variable domain, completed using reference TRBV9 and TRBJ1-4, is DSGVTQTPKHLITATGQRVTLRCSPRSGDLSVYWYQQSLDQGLQFLIQYYNGEERAKGNILERFSAQQFPDLHSELNLSSLELGDSALYFCASSAGTGSEKLFFGSGTQLSVL.

The chain has TRBV11-2 and TRBJ1-2; 8 nucleotides line up with TRBD1. V gave up 4 bases and J gave up 1 base; unmatched junction bases: 17. In germline, CDR1 is SGHAT, CDR2 FQNNGV. This CDR3 region has 19 residues. This chain's CDR3 is CASSSNRGTNRANNYGYTF. The CDR3 DNA sequence: TGTGCCAGCAGCTCTAACAGGGGGACAAACCGAGCCAATAACTATGGCTACACCTTC.